A selection of T cell receptor beta chains follows, all from one sample in a study of graft-versus-host responses after intestinal transplantation. These receptors' antigens are unknown. Sequencing used immunoSEQ multiplex PCR; TCRdb keeps in-frame clones, though not all of them. The data show tens of thousands of clones, roughly 92% seen once. The source material was unstimulated CD4+ T cells sorted from spleen or lymph node cells, sampled before intestinal transplant. The receptor set was obtained from a human donor who received an intestinal transplant. CDR3s include the opening cysteine and the closing phenylalanine or tryptophan. The D gene is left open where the match is weak. Not every row has a clone size; where given, it reads once, few, many or a size class.

- | TRBJ2-7 | - | TRBV6-6 | CASSRTKDEQYF | TGTGCCAGCAGCCGCACTAAGGACGAGCAGTACTTC
- | TRBJ2-1 | - | TRBV5-1 | CASSLPILGGEYNEQFF | TGCGCCAGCAGCTTGCCCATTTTGGGGGGCGAGTACAATGAGCAGTTCTTC
- | TRBJ1-2 | TRBD1 | TRBV4-2 | CASSPPIGGWDGYTF | TGTGCCAGCAGCCCCCCCATAGGGGGCTGGGATGGCTACACCTTC
- | TRBJ2-6 | - | TRBV6-6 | CASSYSSGANVLTF | TGTGCCAGCAGTTACTCTTCTGGGGCCAACGTCCTGACTTTC
- | TRBJ2-1 | TRBD2 | TRBV19 | CASSRLGTSGRLNEQFF | TGTGCCAGTAGTAGACTCGGGACTAGCGGGAGGTTGAATGAGCAGTTCTTC
- | TRBJ2-7 | - | TRBV28 | CASSSPTASEGYEQYF | TGTGCCAGCAGTTCCCCGACAGCCTCTGAGGGCTACGAGCAGTACTTC
- | TRBJ2-1 | TRBD2 | TRBV11-3 | CASSPPSGRAQNEQFF | TGTGCCAGCAGCCCCCCAAGCGGGAGGGCCCAGAATGAGCAGTTCTTC
once | TRBJ1-3 | - | TRBV5-1 | CASDRGEATPGNTIYF | TGCGCCAGCGACCGAGGGGAAGCAACTCCTGGAAACACCATATATTTT
- | TRBJ2-5 | - | TRBV6-6 | CASSYSGLDPEGTQYF | TGTGCCAGCAGTTACTCCGGTTTGGACCCCGAAGGGACCCAGTACTTC
- | TRBJ1-3 | - | TRBV4-1 | CASSHYTLNRERSGNTIYF | TGCGCCAGCAGCCACTACACCCTCAACAGGGAACGATCTGGAAACACCATATATTTT
- | TRBJ2-1 | TRBD2 | TRBV6-6 | CASSYNLREGWNEQFF | TGTGCCAGCAGTTACAATTTGCGGGAGGGTTGGAATGAGCAGTTCTTC
few | TRBJ1-5 | - | TRBV2 | CASSEEGRVYNQPQHF | TGTGCCAGCAGTGAAGAGGGCAGAGTTTACAATCAGCCCCAGCATTTT
- | TRBJ1-5 | - | TRBV18 | CASSPQGSLRSQPQHF | TGTGCCAGCTCACCTCAGGGCTCCCTCAGGAGTCAGCCCCAGCATTTT
- | TRBJ2-5 | TRBD2 | TRBV19 | CASSMGTSGGETQYF | TGTGCCAGTAGTATGGGGACTAGCGGTGGAGAGACCCAGTACTTC
- | TRBJ2-2 | - | TRBV15 | CATSRDQGGELFF | TGTGCCACCAGCAGAGATCAAGGCGGGGAGCTGTTTTTT
- | TRBJ2-7 | - | TRBV20-1 | CSAPSGREQYF | TGCAGTGCCCCGAGCGGGCGCGAGCAGTACTTC
- | TRBJ1-4 | - | TRBV6-5 | CASRRISGRYEKLFF | TGTGCCAGCAGACGTATTTCCGGACGCTATGAAAAACTGTTTTTT
- | TRBJ1-6 | - | TRBV19 | CASSIEGSNYSPLHF | TGTGCCAGTAGTATAGAAGGGAGCAACTATTCACCCCTCCACTTT
once | TRBJ2-5 | - | TRBV7-9 | CASSLDLTPQETQYF | TGTGCCAGCAGCTTAGATCTAACACCCCAAGAGACCCAGTACTTC
- | TRBJ1-6 | - | TRBV30 | CAWREDWNSPLHF | TGTGCCTGGAGGGAGGACTGGAATTCACCCCTCCACTTT
- | TRBJ1-4 | TRBD1 | TRBV5-1 | CASSLTGATNEKLFF | TGCGCCAGCAGCTTGACAGGGGCAACTAATGAAAAACTGTTTTTT
- | TRBJ1-1 | TRBD1 | TRBV7-2 | CASSPLGTGFTEAFF | TGTGCCAGCAGTCCTTTAGGGACAGGGTTTACTGAAGCTTTCTTT
few | TRBJ2-1 | TRBD2 | TRBV19 | CASKLAGGRNYNEQFF | TGTGCCAGTAAGCTGGCGGGAGGTAGGAACTACAATGAGCAGTTCTTC
- | TRBJ2-1 | - | TRBV6-5 | CASRGTQPYNEQFF | TGTGCCAGCAGAGGGACCCAACCCTACAATGAGCAGTTCTTC
- | TRBJ2-5 | TRBD1 | TRBV5-6 | CASSLTGVYVGETQYF | TGTGCCAGCAGCTTAACAGGGGTTTACGTGGGAGAGACCCAGTACTTC
- | TRBJ1-4 | - | TRBV27 | CASSAWLPNEKLFF | TGTGCCAGCAGTGCTTGGCTCCCTAATGAAAAACTGTTTTTT